The clone carrying this T cell receptor beta chain was seen only once. CDR1 is GTSNPN, CDR2 SVGIG, per germline (reference sequence). The V end lost 0 bases, the J end lost 14 bases, and 13 bases lay between the germline ends. This CDR3 is built from 11 residues. Original data processing: Reference gene primer amplification gave nucleated cell count estimates. Profiling relied on immunoSEQ multiplex PCR, and the TCRdb table lists in-frame clones only, not all of them. Clone size and V and J calls were adopted from that table, with D and trimming inferred from the DNA. The profile shows roughly 180,000 clones, about 85% of them singletons. Followed over time, Seattle patients had been enrolled while infection was active. The data stem from a study of blood T cell repertoires in COVID-19. On the study more broadly: The United States, Italy and Spain provided the acute and convalescent COVID-19 samples.

Sequencing was done on a sample of peripheral blood. The TCR sequence derives from a woman aged 45-59 years with COVID-19, enrolled during active disease. J is TRBJ1-2 and V is TRBV30, with unresolved D. The CDR3 protein is CAWSVVGVVTF. The CDR3, as DNA: TGTGCCTGGAGTGTTGTCGGTGTCGTAACCTTC.